This T cell receptor (beta chain) came from a study of blood T cell repertoires in COVID-19. About the research overall: Sources were T cells, B-cell-depleted T cells, or PBMCs; the material itself was cDNA or gDNA.

During active infection, Seattle patients enrolled and were then monitored through disease. Per the study methods: Nucleated cell number was recorded as an estimate derived from reference gene primer amplification. Using immunoSEQ multiplex PCR, the repertoire was profiled, and TCRdb retains in-frame clones only, with some absent. The V and J calls and clone size were taken over from that table, and D and trimming were inferred from the DNA. The sample has 150,000 to 200,000 clones, around 85% seen once. The sequence derives from a person aged 70 to 85 with COVID-19, enrolled during active disease. The sequencing sample was made of peripheral blood.

For the CDR3, the DNA is TGTGCCAGCAGCTACACAGGGGGGGTCTACGAGCAGTACTTC. The encoded protein is CASSYTGGVYEQYF. J is TRBJ2-7 and V is TRBV7-2; D is possibly TRBD1 (8 bases). The CDR3 has 14 amino acids. The V gene lost 4 bases and the J gene lost 3 bases, with 13 bases spanning the gap. The germline V gene encodes CDR1 SGHTA and CDR2 FQGNSA.